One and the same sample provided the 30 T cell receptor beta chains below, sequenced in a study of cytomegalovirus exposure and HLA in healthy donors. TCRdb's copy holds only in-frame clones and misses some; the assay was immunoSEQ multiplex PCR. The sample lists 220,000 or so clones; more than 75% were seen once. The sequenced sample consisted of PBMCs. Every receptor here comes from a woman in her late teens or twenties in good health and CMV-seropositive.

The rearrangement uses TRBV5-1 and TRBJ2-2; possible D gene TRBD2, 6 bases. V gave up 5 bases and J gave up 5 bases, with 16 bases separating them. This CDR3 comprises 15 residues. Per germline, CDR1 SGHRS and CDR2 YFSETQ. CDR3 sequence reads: CASSRDSPRTGELFF. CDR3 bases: TGCGCCAGCAGTCGGGACTCCCCGAGGACCGGGGAGCTGTTTTTT.

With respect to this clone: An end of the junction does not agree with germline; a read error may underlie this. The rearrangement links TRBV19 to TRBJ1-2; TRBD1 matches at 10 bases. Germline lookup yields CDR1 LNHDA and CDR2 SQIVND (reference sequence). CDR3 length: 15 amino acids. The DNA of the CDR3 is TGTGCCAGTAGTATTGGGACAGGGGTTAACGATGGCTACACCTTC. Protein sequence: CASSIGTGVNDGYTF.

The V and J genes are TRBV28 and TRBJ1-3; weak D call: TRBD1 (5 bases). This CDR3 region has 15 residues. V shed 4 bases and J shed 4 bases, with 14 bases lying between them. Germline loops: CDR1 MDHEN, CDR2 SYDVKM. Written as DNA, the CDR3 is TGTGCCAGCAGTTCGATACAGGCTACCGGAAACACCATATATTTT. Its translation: CASSSIQATGNTIYF.

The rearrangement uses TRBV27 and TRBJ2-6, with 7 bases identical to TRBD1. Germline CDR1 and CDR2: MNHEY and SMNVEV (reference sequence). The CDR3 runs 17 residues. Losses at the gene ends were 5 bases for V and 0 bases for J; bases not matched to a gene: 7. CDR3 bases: TGTGCCAGCAGTCCGTGGACAGGTAACTCTGGGGCCAACGTCCTGACTTTC. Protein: CASSPWTGNSGANVLTF. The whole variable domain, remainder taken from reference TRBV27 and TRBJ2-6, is EAQVTQNPRYLITVTGKKLTVTCSQNMNHEYMSWYRQDPGLGLRQIYYSMNVEVTDKGDVPEGYKVSRKEKRNFPLILESPSPNQTSLYFCASSPWTGNSGANVLTFGAGSRLTVL.

The CDR3 spells CASSPPGRLAGGYEQYF. The CDR3 coding sequence is TGCGCCAGCAGCCCCCCCGGAAGACTAGCGGGAGGCTACGAGCAGTACTTC. This chain connects TRBV4-1 to TRBJ2-7; 13 nucleotides match TRBD2. The junction had 9 bases not matched to a gene; V was cut back by 4 bases and J by 3 bases. Germline V gene sequence: CDR1 MGHRA, CDR2 YSYEKL. The CDR3 sequence is 17 residues long.

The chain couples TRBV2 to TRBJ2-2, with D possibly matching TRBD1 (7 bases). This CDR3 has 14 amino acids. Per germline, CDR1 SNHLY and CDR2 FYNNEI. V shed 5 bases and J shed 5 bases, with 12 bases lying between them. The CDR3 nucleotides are TGTGCCAGCAGTCGAGCAGGGGGGACCGGGGAGCTGTTTTTT. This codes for CASSRAGGTGELFF.

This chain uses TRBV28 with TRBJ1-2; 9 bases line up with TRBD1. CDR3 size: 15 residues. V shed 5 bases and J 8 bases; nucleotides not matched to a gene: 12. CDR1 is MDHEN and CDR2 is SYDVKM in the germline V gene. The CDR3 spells CASSPKTGGTKGYTF. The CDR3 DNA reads TGTGCCAGCAGTCCCAAGACAGGGGGAACCAAAGGCTACACCTTC.

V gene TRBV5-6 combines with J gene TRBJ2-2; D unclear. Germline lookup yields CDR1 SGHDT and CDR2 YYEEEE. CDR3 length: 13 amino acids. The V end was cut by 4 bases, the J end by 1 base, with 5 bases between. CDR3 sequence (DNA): TGTGCCAGCAGCCCCGGGAACACCGGGGAGCTGTTTTTT. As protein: CASSPGNTGELFF.

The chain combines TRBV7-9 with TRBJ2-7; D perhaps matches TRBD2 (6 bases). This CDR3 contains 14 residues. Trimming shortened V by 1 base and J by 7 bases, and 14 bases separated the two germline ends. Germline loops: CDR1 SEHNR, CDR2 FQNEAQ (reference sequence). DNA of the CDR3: TGTGCCAGCAGCTTAGGCGGAGGGGCGGGTGAGCAGTACTTC. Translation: CASSLGGGAGEQYF. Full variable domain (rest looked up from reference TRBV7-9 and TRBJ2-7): DTGVSQNPRHKITKRGQNVTFRCDPISEHNRLYWYRQTLGQGPEFLTYFQNEAQLEKSRLLSDRFSAERPKGSFSTLEIQRTEQGDSAMYLCASSLGGGAGEQYFGPGTRLTVT.

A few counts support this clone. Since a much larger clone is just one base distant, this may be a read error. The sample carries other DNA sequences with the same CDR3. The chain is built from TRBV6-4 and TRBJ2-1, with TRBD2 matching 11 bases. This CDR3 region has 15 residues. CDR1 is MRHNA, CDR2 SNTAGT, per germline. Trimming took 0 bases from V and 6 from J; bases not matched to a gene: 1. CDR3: CASSDSTSGSNEQFF. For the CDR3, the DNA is TGTGCCAGCAGTGACTCAACTAGCGGGAGCAATGAGCAGTTCTTC.

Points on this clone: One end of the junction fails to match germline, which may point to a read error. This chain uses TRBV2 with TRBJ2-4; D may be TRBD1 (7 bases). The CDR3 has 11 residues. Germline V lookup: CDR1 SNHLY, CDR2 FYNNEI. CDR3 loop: CASSEDRLAHF. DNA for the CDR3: TGTGCCAGCAGTGAGGACAGGCTAGCGCACTTC.

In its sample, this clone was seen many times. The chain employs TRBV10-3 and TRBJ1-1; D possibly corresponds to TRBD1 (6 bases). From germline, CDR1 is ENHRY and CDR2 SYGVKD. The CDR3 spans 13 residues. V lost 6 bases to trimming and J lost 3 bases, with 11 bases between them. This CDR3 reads CAISLQGYTEAFF. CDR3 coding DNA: TGTGCCATCAGCCTCCAGGGGTACACTGAAGCTTTCTTT.

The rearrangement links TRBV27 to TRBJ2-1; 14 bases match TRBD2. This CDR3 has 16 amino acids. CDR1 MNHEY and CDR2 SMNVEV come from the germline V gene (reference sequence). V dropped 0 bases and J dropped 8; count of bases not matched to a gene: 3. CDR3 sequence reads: CASSLSGLAGGYEQFF. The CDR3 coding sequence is TGTGCCAGCAGTTTATCTGGACTAGCGGGAGGCTATGAGCAGTTCTTC.

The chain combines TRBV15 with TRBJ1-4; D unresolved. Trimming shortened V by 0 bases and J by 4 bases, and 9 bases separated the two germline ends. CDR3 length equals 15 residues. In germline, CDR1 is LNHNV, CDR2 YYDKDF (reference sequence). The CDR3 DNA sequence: TGTGCCACCAGCAGAGATTACAGCCTTAATGAAAAACTGTTTTTT. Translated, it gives CATSRDYSLNEKLFF.

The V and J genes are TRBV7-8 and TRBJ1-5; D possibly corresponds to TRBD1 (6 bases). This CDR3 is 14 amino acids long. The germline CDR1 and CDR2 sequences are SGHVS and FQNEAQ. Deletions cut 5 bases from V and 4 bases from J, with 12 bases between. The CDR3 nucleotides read TGTGCCAGCAGCGCTGGGACATTTAATCAGCCCCAGCATTTT. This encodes CASSAGTFNQPQHF.

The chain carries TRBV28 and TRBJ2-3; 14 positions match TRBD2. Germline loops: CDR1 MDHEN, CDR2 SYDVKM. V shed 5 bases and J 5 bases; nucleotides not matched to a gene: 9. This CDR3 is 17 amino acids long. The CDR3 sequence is CASSPRLAGGWRDTQYF. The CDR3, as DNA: TGTGCCAGCAGTCCTAGACTAGCGGGAGGGTGGAGAGATACGCAGTATTTT.

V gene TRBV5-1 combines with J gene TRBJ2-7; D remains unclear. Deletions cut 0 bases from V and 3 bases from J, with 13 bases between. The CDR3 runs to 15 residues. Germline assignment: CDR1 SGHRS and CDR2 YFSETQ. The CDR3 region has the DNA TGCGCCAGCAGCTTGGGGGTGGGCAGCCACTACGAGCAGTACTTC. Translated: CASSLGVGSHYEQYF.

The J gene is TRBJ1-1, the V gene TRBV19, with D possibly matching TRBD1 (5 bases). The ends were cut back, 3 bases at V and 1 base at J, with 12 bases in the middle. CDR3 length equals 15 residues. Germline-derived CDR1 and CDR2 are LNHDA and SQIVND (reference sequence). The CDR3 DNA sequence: TGTGCCAGTAGTATCAGTCAGGGTTCGAACACTGAAGCTTTCTTT. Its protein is CASSISQGSNTEAFF.

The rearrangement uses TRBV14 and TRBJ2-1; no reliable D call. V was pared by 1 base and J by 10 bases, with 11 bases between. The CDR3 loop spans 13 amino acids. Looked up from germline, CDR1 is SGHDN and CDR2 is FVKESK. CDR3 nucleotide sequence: TGTGCCAGCAGCCAAGTTAGGCGGAGCGAGCAGTTCTTC. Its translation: CASSQVRRSEQFF. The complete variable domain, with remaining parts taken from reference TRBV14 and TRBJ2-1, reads EAGVTQFPSHSVIEKGQTVTLRCDPISGHDNLYWYRRVMGKEIKFLLHFVKESKQDESGMPNNRFLAERTGGTYSTLKVQPAELEDSGVYFCASSQVRRSEQFFGPGTRLTVL.

CDR3 sequence: CASSEDTGWKDNEQFF. CDR3 in DNA: TGTGCCAGCAGTGAAGATACGGGATGGAAAGACAATGAGCAGTTCTTC. V usage is TRBV6-1 and J usage is TRBJ2-1, with D perhaps matching TRBD2 (5 bases). CDR1 and CDR2 (germline): MNHNS, SASEGT. The CDR3 has 16 residues. The ends were cut back, 1 base at V and 5 bases at J, with 15 bases in the middle.

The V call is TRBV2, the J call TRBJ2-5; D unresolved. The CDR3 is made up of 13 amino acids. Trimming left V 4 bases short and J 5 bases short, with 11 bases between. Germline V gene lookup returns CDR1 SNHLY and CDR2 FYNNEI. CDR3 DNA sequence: TGTGCCAGCAGTGCACGTACGGGTGAGACCCAGTACTTC. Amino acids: CASSARTGETQYF.

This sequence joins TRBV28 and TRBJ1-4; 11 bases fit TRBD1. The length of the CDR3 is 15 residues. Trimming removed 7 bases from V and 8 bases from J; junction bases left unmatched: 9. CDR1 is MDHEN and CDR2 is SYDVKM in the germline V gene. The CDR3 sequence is CASTLGGQGDEKLFF. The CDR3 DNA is TGTGCCAGCACCCTTGGGGGACAGGGGGACGAAAAACTGTTTTTT.

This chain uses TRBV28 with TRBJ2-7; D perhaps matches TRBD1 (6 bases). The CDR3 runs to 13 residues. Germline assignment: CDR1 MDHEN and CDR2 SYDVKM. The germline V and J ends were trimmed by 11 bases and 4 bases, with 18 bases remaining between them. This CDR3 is CASRRGNVYEQYF. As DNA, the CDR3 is TGTGCCTCTCGCAGGGGTAATGTTTACGAGCAGTACTTC.

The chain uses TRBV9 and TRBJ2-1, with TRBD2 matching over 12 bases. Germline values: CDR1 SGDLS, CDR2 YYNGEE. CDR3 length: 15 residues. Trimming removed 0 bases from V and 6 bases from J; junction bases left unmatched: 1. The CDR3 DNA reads TGTGCCAGCAGCGTAGCTAGCGGGAGGGTCAATGAGCAGTTCTTC. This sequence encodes CASSVASGRVNEQFF.

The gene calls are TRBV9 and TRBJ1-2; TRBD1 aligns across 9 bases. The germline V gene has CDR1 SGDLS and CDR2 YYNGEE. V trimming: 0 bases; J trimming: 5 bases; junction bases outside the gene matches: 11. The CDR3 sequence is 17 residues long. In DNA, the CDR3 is TGTGCCAGCAGCGTAGAAAGGGACAGGGAAACCCTTTATGGCTACACCTTC. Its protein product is CASSVERDRETLYGYTF.

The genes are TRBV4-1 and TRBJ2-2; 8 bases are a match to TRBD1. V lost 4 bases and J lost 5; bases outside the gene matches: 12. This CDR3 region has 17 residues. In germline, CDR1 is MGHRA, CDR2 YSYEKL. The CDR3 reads CASSLGGRQGRTGELFF. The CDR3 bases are TGCGCCAGCAGCCTGGGAGGTCGACAGGGGAGGACCGGGGAGCTGTTTTTT.

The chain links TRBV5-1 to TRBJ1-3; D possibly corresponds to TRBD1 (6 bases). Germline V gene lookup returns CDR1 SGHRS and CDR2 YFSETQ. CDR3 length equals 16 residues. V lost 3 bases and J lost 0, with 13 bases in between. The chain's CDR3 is CASSWAGGASGNTIYF. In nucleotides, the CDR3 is TGCGCCAGCAGCTGGGCCGGGGGGGCCTCTGGAAACACCATATATTTT. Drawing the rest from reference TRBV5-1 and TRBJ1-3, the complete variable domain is KAGVTQTPRYLIKTRGQQVTLSCSPISGHRSVSWYQQTPGQGLQFLFEYFSETQRNKGNFPGRFSGRQFSNSRSEMNVSTLELGDSALYLCASSWAGGASGNTIYFGEGSWLTVV.

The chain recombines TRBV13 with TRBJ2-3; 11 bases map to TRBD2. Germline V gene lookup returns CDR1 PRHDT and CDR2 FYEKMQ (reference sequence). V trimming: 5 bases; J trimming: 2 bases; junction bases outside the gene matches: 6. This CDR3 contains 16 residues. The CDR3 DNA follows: TGTGCCAGCAGCCTGACTAGCGGGATAAACACAGATACGCAGTATTTT. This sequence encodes CASSLTSGINTDTQYF.

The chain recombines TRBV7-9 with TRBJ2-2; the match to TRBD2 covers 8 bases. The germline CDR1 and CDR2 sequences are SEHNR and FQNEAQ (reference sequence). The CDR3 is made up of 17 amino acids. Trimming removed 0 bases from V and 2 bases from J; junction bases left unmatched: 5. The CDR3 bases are TGTGCCAGCAGCTTAGCGCGGCTAGCGGGTAACACCGGGGAGCTGTTTTTT. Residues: CASSLARLAGNTGELFF. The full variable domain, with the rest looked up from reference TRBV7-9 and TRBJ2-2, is DTGVSQNPRHKITKRGQNVTFRCDPISEHNRLYWYRQTLGQGPEFLTYFQNEAQLEKSRLLSDRFSAERPKGSFSTLEIQRTEQGDSAMYLCASSLARLAGNTGELFFGEGSRLTVL.

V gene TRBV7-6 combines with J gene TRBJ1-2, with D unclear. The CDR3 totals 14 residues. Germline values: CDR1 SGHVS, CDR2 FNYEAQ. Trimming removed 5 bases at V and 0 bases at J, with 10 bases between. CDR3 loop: CASSPAGSNYGYTF. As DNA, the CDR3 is TGTGCCAGCAGCCCAGCGGGGTCTAACTATGGCTACACCTTC.